The entry that follows covers one TCR beta chain sequence. The specificity of this receptor is unknown. Base-call qualities are not available, and no considerably larger clone is one nucleotide away. The sample originates from a study of T cell responses to AZD1222 COVID-19 vaccine (TCRdb year 2021). About the full investigation: AZD1222 recipients whose second dose came at about 4 weeks and those whose second dose came at about 12 weeks were combined into one group, since spike-specific TCR depth and breadth did not differ between the two schedules. Enrollment into the trials was organized by age into subgroups of 18-55, 56-69 and 70-plus years, and those subgroups contained 148, 28 and 57 TCR-sequenced participants, respectively. TCR sequencing was performed for roughly 250 trial participants, of whom roughly 200 were given two doses of AZD1222 and 26 were given two doses of MenACWY control vaccine. On the study overall, not on this receptor specifically: The 56-69-year group was small, and its depth increase did not reach significance, likely because of low power. Epitopes outside the regions mutated in the B.1.351 and B.1.1.7 variants were reportedly recognized by nearly half of the unique spike-specific TCRs. The whole spike protein was spanned by vaccine-associated CD4 TCRs, and dominant responses were seen in regions 160-218 and 743-854. Participants were mostly white British and included more females than males, and it was suggested by the authors that clonal diversity may have been underestimated. No day 14 peak-response samples were available, so repertoires were characterized only after the peak T cell response. Conclusions about previously exposed vaccinees were limited because only a handful of AZD1222 recipients were SARS-CoV-2 seropositive at baseline. Spike-specific TCR breadth and depth rose significantly after two AZD1222 doses compared with day 0 and with MenACWY recipients.

The CDR3 regions of human TCRbeta chains were subjected to immunosequencing. As for the authors' bioinformatics: Repertoire TCRs were checked for matches against a reference library of SARS-CoV-2-specific TCRs that had been generated using the MIRA antigen-specificity platform. Breadth meant the fraction of unique TCRs that were SARS-CoV-2-associated, whereas depth meant the fraction of total T cells that were SARS-CoV-2-associated. Using the MIRA data, each spike-specific TCR was mapped to the spike region that the TCR reacts to and placed in a CD4 or CD8 class. Log10-transformed breadth and depth values were compared by one-way ANOVA with Sidak's multiple comparisons tests. TCRdb stores this immuneACCESS table with in-frame sequences only. Part of the clones is absent; in the studies checked, under half of the shortfall reflects unresolved V genes, and no reason is known for the rest. V, J and clone size derive from that table, while D and trimming were established from the DNA sequence. The sample contains about 120,000 clones, 75% to 90% of them found a single time. Of the sample, approximately 8.8% falls within the top ten clones.

The time point label of this sample denotes: baseline before first vaccination. Vaccinee samples were obtained from the UK trials COV001 and COV002, which included a single-blind randomized controlled phase 2/3 trial of AZD1222 (ChAdOx1 nCoV-19) in healthy adults. Trial participant PBMC samples were collected at day 0 and day 28 after the second dose for TCRbeta chain sequencing. This TCR was sampled from an adult in good health. Specimen: peripheral blood, collected on day 0 of AZD1222 vaccination.

Here is the DNA: TGTGCCAGCAGCTTAGAAGAATCAGCCACTGAAGCTTTCTTT. Translated, this is CASSLEESATEAFF. Recombination connected TRBV7-9 to TRBJ1-1, with the D gene call left open. V drops 1 base and J drops 4 bases, leaving 10 bases in between. The CDR3 measures 14 amino acids from cysteine to phenylalanine. Left in the record is the CDR3 DNA by itself, 42 bases read in frame from the first base. Taken from the germline V gene (reference sequence), the CDR1 and CDR2 loops are SEHNR and FQNEAQ.